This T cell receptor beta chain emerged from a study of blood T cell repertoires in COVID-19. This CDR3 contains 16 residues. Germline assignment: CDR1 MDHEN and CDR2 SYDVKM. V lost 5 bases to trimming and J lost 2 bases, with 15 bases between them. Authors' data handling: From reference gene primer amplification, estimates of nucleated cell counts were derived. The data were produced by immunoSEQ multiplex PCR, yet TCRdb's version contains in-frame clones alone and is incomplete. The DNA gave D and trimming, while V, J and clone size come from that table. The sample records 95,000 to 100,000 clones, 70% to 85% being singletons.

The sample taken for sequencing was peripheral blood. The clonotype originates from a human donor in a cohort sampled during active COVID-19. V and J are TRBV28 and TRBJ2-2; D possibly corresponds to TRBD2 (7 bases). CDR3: CASSPGGAGNTGELFF. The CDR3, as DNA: TGTGCCAGCAGTCCTGGGGGGGCGGGTAACACCGGGGAGCTGTTTTTT. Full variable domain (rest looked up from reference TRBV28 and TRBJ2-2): DVKVTQSSRYLVKRTGEKVFLECVQDMDHENMFWYRQDPGLGLRLIYFSYDVKMKEKGDIPEGYSVSREKKERFSLILESASTNQTSMYLCASSPGGAGNTGELFFGEGSRLTVL.